This TCR beta chain was recorded in a study of shared clonotypes between healthy human individuals. Study details: Those who served as donors were two women and three men between the ages of 18 and 49.

Concerning this clone: Its antigen is currently unknown.

Repertoires were generated with immunoSEQ multiplex PCR, while TCRdb's copy carries only in-frame clones and drops some. Counted here are about 590,000 clones, about 95% occurring once; the ten biggest clones make up 0.085% to 0.11%. Study outcomes and limitations: Despite large depth, sorted-subset datasets appeared incompletely sequenced. How much donors shared clonotypes was expected to be affected by sequencing depth. Approximately 5% of naive CD4 clonotypes were shared across four donors.

Terminally differentiated effector memory CD45RA+ cells were excluded by CCR7 positive selection of CD45RO-negative cells. This clonotype was obtained from a woman aged 25 to 39 in good health. Sequenced input: naive CD8+ T cells sorted from blood.

DNA for the CDR3: TGCGCCAGCAGCCAAGAAAGGGGACAGGGGAACTCGGGCTACACCTTC. The encoded protein is CASSQERGQGNSGYTF. The V call is TRBV4-1, the J call TRBJ1-2, with 10 nucleotides matching TRBD1. Germline assignment: CDR1 MGHRA and CDR2 YSYEKL. The CDR3 extends over 16 amino acids. Losses at the gene ends were 0 bases for V and 8 bases for J; bases not matched to a gene: 9.